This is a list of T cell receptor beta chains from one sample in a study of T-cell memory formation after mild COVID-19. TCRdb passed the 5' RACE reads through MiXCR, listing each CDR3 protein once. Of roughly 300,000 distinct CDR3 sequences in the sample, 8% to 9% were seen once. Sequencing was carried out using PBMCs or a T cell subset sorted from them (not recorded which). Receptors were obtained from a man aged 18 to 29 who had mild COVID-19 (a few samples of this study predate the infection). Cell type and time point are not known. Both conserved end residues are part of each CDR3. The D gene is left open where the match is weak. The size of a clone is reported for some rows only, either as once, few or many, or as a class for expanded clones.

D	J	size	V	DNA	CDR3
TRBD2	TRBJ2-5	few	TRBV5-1	TGCGCCAGCAGCTTGACCTCCTTACTGAGCGGGGGGAAAGAGACCCAGTACTTC	CASSLTSLLSGGKETQYF
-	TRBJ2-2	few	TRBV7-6	TGTGCCAGCAGCTTGAACAGGAACACCGGGGAGCTGTTTTTT	CASSLNRNTGELFF
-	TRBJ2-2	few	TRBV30	TGTGCCTGGTCAACCATGACGACCGGGGAGCTGTTTTTT	CAWSTMTTGELFF
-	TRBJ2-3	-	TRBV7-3	TGTGCCAGCAGCTCTGGGGAGAAAGATACGCAGTATTTT	CASSSGEKDTQYF
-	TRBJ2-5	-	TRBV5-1	TGCGCCAGCAGTTTTCGATCCAGGGCGCAAGAGACCCAGTACTTC	CASSFRSRAQETQYF
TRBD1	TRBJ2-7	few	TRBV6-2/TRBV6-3	TGTGCCAGCAGTTACGAGACAGGGGGGCCCTACGAGCAGTACTTC	CASSYETGGPYEQYF
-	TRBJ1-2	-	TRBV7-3	TGTGCCAGCAGCTTAAGGCTTTGGAGGAGACCTGGCTACACCTTC	CASSLRLWRRPGYTF
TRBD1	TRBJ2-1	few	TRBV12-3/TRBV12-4	TGTGCCAGCAGTCCTCCGGGACAGGGGGCCAATGAGCAGTTCTTC	CASSPPGQGANEQFF
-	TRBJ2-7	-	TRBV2	TGTGCCAGCAGAATATACAGGGGTACAGCGGGTTTCTACGAGCAGTACTTC	CASRIYRGTAGFYEQYF
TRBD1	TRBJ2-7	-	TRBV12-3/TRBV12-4	TGTGCCAGCAACGCCGGGACAGGGGGCGCCGAGCAGTACTTC	CASNAGTGGAEQYF
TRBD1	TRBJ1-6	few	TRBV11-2	TGTGCCAGCGGGACAGGGGTTGCCTCACCCCTCCACTTT	CASGTGVASPLHF
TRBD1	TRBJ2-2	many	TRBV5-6	TGTGCCAGCAGGCCCGGGACAGGGGACACCGGGGAGCTGTTTTTT	CASRPGTGDTGELFF
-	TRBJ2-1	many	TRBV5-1	TGCGCCAGCAGCCGGAGACAGTCCTACTCCTACAATGAGCAGTTCTTC	CASSRRQSYSYNEQFF
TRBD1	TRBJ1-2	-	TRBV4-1	TGCGCCAGCAGCCAGGCCCGGGACAGGGAGATCTATGGCTACACCTTC	CASSQARDREIYGYTF
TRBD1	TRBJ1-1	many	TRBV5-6	TGTGCCAGCAGCTCGGGGGACAGGAGGAACACTGAAGCTTTCTTT	CASSSGDRRNTEAFF
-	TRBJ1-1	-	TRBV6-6	TGTGCCAGCAGTTACTCGGAGAACATGAACACTGAAGCTTTCTTT	CASSYSENMNTEAFF
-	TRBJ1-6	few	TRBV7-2	TGTGCCAGCAGCAGCAAAACGATCGATAATTCACCCCTCCACTTT	CASSSKTIDNSPLHF
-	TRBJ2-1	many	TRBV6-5	TGTGCCAGCAGTTACGAGTCTGGAGGGTACAATGAGCAGTTCTTC	CASSYESGGYNEQFF
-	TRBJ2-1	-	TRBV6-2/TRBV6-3	TGTGCCAGGCACCGGGACTTCCGCTACAATGAGCAGTTCTTC	CARHRDFRYNEQFF
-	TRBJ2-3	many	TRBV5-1	TGCGCCAGCAGCAATCAACTAAACACAGATACGCAGTATTTT	CASSNQLNTDTQYF
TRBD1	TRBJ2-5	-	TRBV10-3	TGTGCCATCAGGTCCGGGACAGGGGTTCAAGAGACCCAGTACTTC	CAIRSGTGVQETQYF
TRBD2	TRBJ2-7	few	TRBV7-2	TGTGCCAGCAGTAGCGGGGGGGCAGCGCAGTACTTC	CASSSGGAAQYF
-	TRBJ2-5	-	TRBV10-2	TGCGCCAGCAGTGGGCAGGTAGAGACCCAGTACTTC	CASSGQVETQYF
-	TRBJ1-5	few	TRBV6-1	TGTGCCAGCAGTGGGGGGCCCCAGCCCCAGCATTTT	CASSGGPQPQHF
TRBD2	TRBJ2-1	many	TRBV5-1	TGCGCCAGCAGCTTGGGGCTAGCGGGGGGAATTGAGCAGTTCTTC	CASSLGLAGGIEQFF
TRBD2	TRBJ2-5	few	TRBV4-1	TGCGCCAGCAGCCAAGGGGCGGTGGCGGGGGGTAACCAAGAGACCCAGTACTTC	CASSQGAVAGGNQETQYF
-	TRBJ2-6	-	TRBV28	TGTGCCAGCAGTTTATTGGGCTCGGGGTTTTCTGGGGCCAACGTCCTGACTTTC	CASSLLGSGFSGANVLTF
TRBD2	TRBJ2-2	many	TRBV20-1	TGCAGTGCTAGAGATGAAAAGCGGGGCCCGAACACCGGGGAGCTGTTTTTT	CSARDEKRGPNTGELFF
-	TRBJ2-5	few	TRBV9	TGTGCCAGCAGCGCCGGAGGGGGCTTGATCGGAGAGACCCAGTACTTC	CASSAGGGLIGETQYF
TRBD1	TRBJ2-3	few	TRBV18	TGTGCCAGCTCACCCCCCGCGGGACAGGGCCGATCAGATACGCAGTATTTT	CASSPPAGQGRSDTQYF
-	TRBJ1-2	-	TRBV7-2	TGTGCCAGCAGCCCCGGGGGTACGGACTATGGCTACACCTTC	CASSPGGTDYGYTF
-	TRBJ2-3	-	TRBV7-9	TGTGCCAGCAGCCCCCTTGGGGGGCCGGGTAGTCGCACAGATACGCAGTATTTT	CASSPLGGPGSRTDTQYF
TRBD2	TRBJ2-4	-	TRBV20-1	TGCAGTGCTCCTAAAGCGGGGAGAGCCAAAAACATTCAGTACTTC	CSAPKAGRAKNIQYF
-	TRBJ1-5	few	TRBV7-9	TGTGCCAGCAGCCCGGACGGACGAGATCAGCCCCAGCATTTT	CASSPDGRDQPQHF
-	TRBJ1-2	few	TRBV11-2	TGTGCCACCAGGCGGATGGGGGTTAGCTATGGCTACACCTTC	CATRRMGVSYGYTF
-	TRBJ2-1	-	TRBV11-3	TGTGCCAGCAGCTTAGATCAATACAATGAGCAGTTCTTC	CASSLDQYNEQFF
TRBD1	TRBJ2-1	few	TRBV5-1	TGCGCCAGCAGCTCCCTCAGGGGGAGCAGCAATGAGCAGTTCTTC	CASSSLRGSSNEQFF
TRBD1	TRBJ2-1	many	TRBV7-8	TGTGCCAGCAGCTTAGTAGGGACAGGCTACAATGAGCAGTTCTTC	CASSLVGTGYNEQFF
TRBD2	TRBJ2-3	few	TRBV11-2	TGTGCCAGCAGCTTAGTCGTGACTAGCGGGGGGGCAGATACGCAGTATTTT	CASSLVVTSGGADTQYF
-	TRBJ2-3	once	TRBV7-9	TGTGCCAGCACCTCCGCCGGGACATGGGGCACAGATACGCAGTATTTT	CASTSAGTWGTDTQYF
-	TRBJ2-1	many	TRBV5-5	TGTGCCAGCAGCTTGGGGACTAACTCCTACAATGAGCAGTTCTTC	CASSLGTNSYNEQFF
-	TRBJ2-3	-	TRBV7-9	TGTGCCAGCAGCTTAGGCCAACGGGACACAGATACGCAGTATTTT	CASSLGQRDTDTQYF
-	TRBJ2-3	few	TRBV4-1	TGCGCCAGCAGCCAACGTCGGGACACCAGCACAGATACGCAGTATTTT	CASSQRRDTSTDTQYF
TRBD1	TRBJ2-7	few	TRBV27	TGTGCCAGCAGTTCGAATTTTCGGGACAGGTCCTACGAGCAGTACTTC	CASSSNFRDRSYEQYF
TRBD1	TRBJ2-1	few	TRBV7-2	TGTGCCAGCAGCTTAGGGGGCGGGGACAGGGTACCGCAGTTCTTC	CASSLGGGDRVPQFF
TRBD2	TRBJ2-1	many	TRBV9	TGTGCCAGCAGCGCCCCTAGCGGGGGGGCAATTTACAATGAGCAGTTCTTC	CASSAPSGGAIYNEQFF
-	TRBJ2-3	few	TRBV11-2	TGTGCCAGCAGCTTAGTTACAGGGAGCACAGATACGCAGTATTTT	CASSLVTGSTDTQYF
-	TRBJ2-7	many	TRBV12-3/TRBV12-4	TGTGCCAGCAGTCCACGTTATCAGGGCTACGAGCAGTACTTC	CASSPRYQGYEQYF
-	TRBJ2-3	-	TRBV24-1	TGTGCCACCGGACCCCCCGGAGATACGCAGTATTTT	CATGPPGDTQYF
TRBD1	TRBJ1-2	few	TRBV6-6	TGTGCCAGCAGTACTCCGGGACAGGCAAACTACACCTTC	CASSTPGQANYTF
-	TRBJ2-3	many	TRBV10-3	TGTGCCATCAGTGAGTCGGACACAGATACGCAGTATTTT	CAISESDTDTQYF
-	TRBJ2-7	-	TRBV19	TGTGCCAGTATCCTCCTTTTGGGAAGCGAGCAGTACTTC	CASILLLGSEQYF
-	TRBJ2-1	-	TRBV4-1	TGCGCCAGCAGCCAAGCTTCACTCCGGACTGGGAAGAATGAGCAGTTCTTC	CASSQASLRTGKNEQFF
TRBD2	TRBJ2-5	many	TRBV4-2	TGTGCCAGCAGCCATGTTAGCGGGGGGGCGGAGGAGACCCAGTACTTC	CASSHVSGGAEETQYF
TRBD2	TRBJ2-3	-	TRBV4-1	TGCGCCAGCGCACGTCTAGCGGGGGCTAGCACAGATACGCAGTATTTT	CASARLAGASTDTQYF
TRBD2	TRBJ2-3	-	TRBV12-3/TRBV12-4	TGTGCCAGCAGTTTGAGGCTAGCGGGATTAAGCACAGATACGCAGTATTTT	CASSLRLAGLSTDTQYF
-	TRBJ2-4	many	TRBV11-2	TGTGCCAGCAGCCCCGGCCGGGACTTCACAGGGAACATTCAGTACTTC	CASSPGRDFTGNIQYF
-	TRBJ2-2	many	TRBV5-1	TGCGCCAGCAGCTTGAACTCCGGGGAGCTGTTTTTT	CASSLNSGELFF
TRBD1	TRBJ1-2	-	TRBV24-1	TGTGCCACAGGGACAGGGAATGTGAATGGCTACACCTTC	CATGTGNVNGYTF
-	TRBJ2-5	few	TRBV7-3	TGTGCCAGCAGCGCGTTAGGAGTACAAGAGACCCAGTACTTC	CASSALGVQETQYF